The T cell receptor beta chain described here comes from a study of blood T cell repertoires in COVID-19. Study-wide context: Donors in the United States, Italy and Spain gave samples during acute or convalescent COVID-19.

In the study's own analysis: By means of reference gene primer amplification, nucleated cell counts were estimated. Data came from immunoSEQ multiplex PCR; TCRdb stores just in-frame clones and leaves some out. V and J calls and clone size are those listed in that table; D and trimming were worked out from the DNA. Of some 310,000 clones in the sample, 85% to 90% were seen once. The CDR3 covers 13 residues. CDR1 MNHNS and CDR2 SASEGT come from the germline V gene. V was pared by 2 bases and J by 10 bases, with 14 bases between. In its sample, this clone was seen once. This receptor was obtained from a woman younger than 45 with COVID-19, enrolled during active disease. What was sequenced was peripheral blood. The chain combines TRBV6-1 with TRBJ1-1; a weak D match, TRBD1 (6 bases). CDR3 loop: CASSEFQGRRAFF. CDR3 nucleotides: TGTGCCAGCAGTGAATTTCAGGGGCGCCGAGCTTTCTTT.